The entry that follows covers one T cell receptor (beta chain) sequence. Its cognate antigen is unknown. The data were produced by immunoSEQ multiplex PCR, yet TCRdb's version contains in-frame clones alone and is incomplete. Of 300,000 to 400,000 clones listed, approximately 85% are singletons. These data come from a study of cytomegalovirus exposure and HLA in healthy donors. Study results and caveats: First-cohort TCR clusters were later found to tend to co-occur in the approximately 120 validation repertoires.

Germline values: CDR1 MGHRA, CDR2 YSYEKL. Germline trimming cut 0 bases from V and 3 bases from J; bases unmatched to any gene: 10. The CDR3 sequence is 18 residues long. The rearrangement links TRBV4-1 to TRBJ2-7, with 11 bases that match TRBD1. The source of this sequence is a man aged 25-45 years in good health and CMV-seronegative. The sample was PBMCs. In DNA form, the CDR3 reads TGCGCCAGCAGCCAAGAGAGGACAGGGGGCTTCCTATACTACGAGCAGTACTTC. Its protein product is CASSQERTGGFLYYEQYF.